The entry below describes one T cell receptor beta chain. Its antigen is unidentified. The data were produced by immunoSEQ multiplex PCR, yet TCRdb's version contains in-frame clones alone and is incomplete. This table holds roughly 120,000 clones, approximately 92% found once. This entry belongs to a study of graft-versus-host responses after intestinal transplantation. Across the whole study: The study gave all recipients anti-thymocyte globulin induction, then tacrolimus and steroids for two to three years.

With 5 bases clipped from V and 3 bases from J, the junction kept 4 bases outside the gene matches. CDR1 and CDR2 (germline): MNHEY, SMNVEV (reference sequence). The CDR3 runs to 13 residues. Study results and caveats: Researchers found GvH clones in recipient marrow, and some showed up first in ileum or blood.

The sequenced sample was unstimulated CD8+ T cells sorted from spleen or lymph node cells, obtained before intestinal transplant. This clonotype was sampled from a human donor who received an intestinal transplant. J is TRBJ2-7 and V is TRBV27, with 7 nucleotides matching TRBD2. The DNA of the CDR3 is TGTGCCAGCAGTCTATGGGGGGGCTACGAGCAGTACTTC. As protein: CASSLWGGYEQYF.